The clone carrying this T cell receptor beta chain was counted many times. What it binds is unknown. V gave up 1 base and J gave up 2 bases, with 7 bases separating them. Germline values: CDR1 LGHDT, CDR2 YNNKEL (reference sequence). This CDR3 contains 14 residues. These data originate in a study of breast tumors, draining lymph nodes, adjacent tissues. Whole-study results and caveats: Tumor TCR diversity was below lymph nodes but above nontumor tissue. Luminal-like breast cancer showed significantly higher tumor–nontumor repertoire similarity than basal-like. Most tumor T cells seemingly derive from lymph node, then expand in tumor. That most tumor T cells come from lymph nodes remained unproven.

Samples came from axillary lymph nodes draining the breast cancer. MiXCR was run by TCRdb on the multiplex PCR reads, yielding one entry per CDR3 protein. The sample lists over 200,000 distinct CDR3 sequences; roughly 32% were seen once. The chain employs TRBV3-1 and TRBJ2-3, with D hard to call. The sequencing input was axillary lymph node tissue. The sequence was obtained from a female donor with breast cancer. Some clones in this sample may be carry-over from other donors' samples. The DNA for the CDR3 is TGTGCCAGCAGCCAAGGGACCTACACAGATACGCAGTATTTT. Its translation is CASSQGTYTDTQYF.